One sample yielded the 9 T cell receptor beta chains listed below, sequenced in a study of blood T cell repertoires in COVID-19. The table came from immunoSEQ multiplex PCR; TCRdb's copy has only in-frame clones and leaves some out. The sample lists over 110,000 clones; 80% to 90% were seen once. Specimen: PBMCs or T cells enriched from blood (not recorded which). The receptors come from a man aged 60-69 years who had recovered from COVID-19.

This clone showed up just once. CDR3 amino acids: CASSLRVTGGYEQYF. The CDR3 coding sequence is TGTGCCAGCAGCTTGCGCGTGACAGGGGGCTACGAGCAGTACTTC. The V gene is TRBV5-4, the J gene TRBJ2-7, with 9 bases lining up with TRBD1. This CDR3 comprises 15 residues. V lost 1 base and J lost 3; bases outside the gene matches: 5. The germline V gene encodes CDR1 SGHNT and CDR2 YYREEE (reference sequence).

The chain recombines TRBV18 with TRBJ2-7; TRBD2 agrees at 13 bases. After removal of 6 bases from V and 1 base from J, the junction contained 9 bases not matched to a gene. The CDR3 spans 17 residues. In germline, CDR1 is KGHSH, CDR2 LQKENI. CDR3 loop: CASSAGLAGVASYEQYF. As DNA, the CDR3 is TGTGCCAGCTCCGCTGGACTAGCGGGAGTGGCATCCTACGAGCAGTACTTC.

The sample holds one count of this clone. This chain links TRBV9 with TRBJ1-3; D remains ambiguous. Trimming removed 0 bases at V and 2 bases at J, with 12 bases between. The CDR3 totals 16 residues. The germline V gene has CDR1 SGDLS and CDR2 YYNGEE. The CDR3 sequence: CASSVARGLAGNTIYF. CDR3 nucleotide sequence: TGTGCCAGCAGCGTAGCTCGAGGGTTGGCTGGAAACACCATATATTTT.

The CDR3 sequence: CASSGRTGGAYGYTF. In DNA, the CDR3 is TGTGCCAGCAGCGGGAGGACAGGTGGGGCCTATGGCTACACCTTC. The chain couples TRBV9 to TRBJ1-2; TRBD1 matches at 7 bases. Unmatched junction bases numbered 9, after V lost 3 bases and J lost 4 bases. The CDR3 covers 15 residues. The germline V gene has CDR1 SGDLS and CDR2 YYNGEE.

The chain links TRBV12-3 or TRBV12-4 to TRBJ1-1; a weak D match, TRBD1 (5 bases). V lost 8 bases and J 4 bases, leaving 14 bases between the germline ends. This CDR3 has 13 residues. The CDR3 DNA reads TGTGCCAGCTCGCGGGGGGAGGGCACTGAAGCTTTCTTT. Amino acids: CASSRGEGTEAFF.

The CDR3 DNA reads TGTGCCAGCAGCGTAGGGGATCAGCCCCAGCATTTT. The encoded protein is CASSVGDQPQHF. V is TRBV5-6 and J is TRBJ1-5, with a possible D match to TRBD1 (5 bases). Germline values: CDR1 SGHDT, CDR2 YYEEEE. The V and J ends lost 4 bases and 5 bases respectively, with 7 bases between them. This CDR3 region has 12 residues.

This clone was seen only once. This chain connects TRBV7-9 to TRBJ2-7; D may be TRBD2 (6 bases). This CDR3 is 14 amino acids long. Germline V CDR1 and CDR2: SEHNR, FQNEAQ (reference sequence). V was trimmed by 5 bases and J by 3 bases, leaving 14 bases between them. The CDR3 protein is CASSQTGSYYEQYF. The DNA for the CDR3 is TGTGCCAGCAGCCAAACCGGGAGCTACTACGAGCAGTACTTC.

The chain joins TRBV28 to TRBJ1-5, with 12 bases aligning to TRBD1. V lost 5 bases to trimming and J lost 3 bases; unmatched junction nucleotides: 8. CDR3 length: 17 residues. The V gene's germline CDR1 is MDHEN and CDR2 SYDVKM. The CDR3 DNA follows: TGTGCCAGCAGTGCGGGACAGGGGGCAGATCTCAATCAGCCCCAGCATTTT. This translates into CASSAGQGADLNQPQHF.

The CDR3 region is CASSTSGTYEQYF. CDR3 DNA: TGTGCCAGCTCAACTAGCGGAACCTACGAGCAGTACTTC. The chain uses TRBV18 and TRBJ2-7; 8 bases are a match to TRBD2. V lost 5 bases, J lost 2 bases, and 2 bases stayed unmatched. Germline CDR1 reads KGHSH; CDR2 reads LQKENI. The CDR3 loop spans 13 amino acids.